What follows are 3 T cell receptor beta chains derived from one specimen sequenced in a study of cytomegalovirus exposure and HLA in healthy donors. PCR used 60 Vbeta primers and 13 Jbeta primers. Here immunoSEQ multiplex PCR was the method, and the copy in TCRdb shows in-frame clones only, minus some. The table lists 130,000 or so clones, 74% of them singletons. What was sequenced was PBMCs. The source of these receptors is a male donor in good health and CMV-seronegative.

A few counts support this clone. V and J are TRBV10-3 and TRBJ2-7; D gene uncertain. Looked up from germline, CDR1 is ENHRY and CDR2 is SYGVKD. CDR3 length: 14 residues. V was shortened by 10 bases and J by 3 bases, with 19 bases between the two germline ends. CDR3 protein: CATSRQSGHYEQYF. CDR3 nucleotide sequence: TGTGCCACCTCCCGTCAGTCAGGTCACTACGAGCAGTACTTC.

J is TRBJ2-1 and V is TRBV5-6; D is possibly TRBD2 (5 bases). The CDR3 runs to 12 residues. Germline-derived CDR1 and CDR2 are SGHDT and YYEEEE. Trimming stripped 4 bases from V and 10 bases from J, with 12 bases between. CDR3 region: CASSPRLKEQFF. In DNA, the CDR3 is TGTGCCAGCAGCCCCCGACTAAAAGAGCAGTTCTTC.

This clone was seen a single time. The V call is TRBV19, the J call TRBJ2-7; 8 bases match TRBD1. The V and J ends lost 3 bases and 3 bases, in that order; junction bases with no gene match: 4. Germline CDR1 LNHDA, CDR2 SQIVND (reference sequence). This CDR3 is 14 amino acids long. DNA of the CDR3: TGTGCCAGTAGTATTTATGGGACAGGCTACGAGCAGTACTTC. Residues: CASSIYGTGYEQYF.